The rows below give T cell receptor beta chains drawn from one sample of a study of OX40 agonist ivuxolimab in advanced cancers. Some clones are missing from TCRdb's copy, which holds only in-frame ones; the method was immunoSEQ multiplex PCR. The sample records around 63,000 clones, nearly 90% being singletons. Sequences were derived from CD4+ or CD8+ T cells sorted from blood, sampled in a trial of the OX40 agonist ivuxolimab. The receptors derive from an adult with an advanced solid tumor such as melanoma, head and neck, liver or kidney cancer. CDR3s include the opening cysteine and the closing phenylalanine or tryptophan.

>TRBV19
CASSIRQTTNEKLFF
>TRBV5-1
CASSLAAGPNTEAFF
>TRBV27
CASSRTGRNTEAFF
>TRBV19
CASSMGHPLEPQHF
>TRBV14
CASSPVGLGIYNEQFF
>TRBV28
CASSSPRGARTEAFF
>TRBV9
CPPRQRGGYTF
>TRBV19
CASQHRPNSNQPQHF
>TRBV6-5
CASSYSTHSWNSPLHF
>TRBV27
CASRLRPTSGPQETQYF
>TRBV18
CASSRRESSYNSPLHF
>TRBV9
CASSVGLGLAGGQNNEQFF
>TRBV28
CASRRDPSTDTQYF
>TRBV5-1
CASSLGLASTDTQYF
>TRBV5-4
CASSFRGHSYEQYF
>TRBV11-2
CASSLSHKGDLNGYTF
>TRBV28
CASSLPGVPFRVTEAFF
>TRBV4-1
CASSQGSDRNYGYTF
>TRBV19
CATAMMLGSSYEQYF
>TRBV21-1
CASSARQGPSGDEQFF
>TRBV11-2
CASSPLPIAGEQYF
>TRBV11-3
CASSPVTVYNEQFF
>TRBV7-9
CASSLPEPPDTQYF
>TRBV5-8
CASSLTLGDTGELFF
>TRBV29-1
CSVERSTGLRLHEQFF
>TRBV11-3
CASSLDLLGSTEAFF
>TRBV19
CASSISRQAGELFF
>TRBV18
CASSRGAEEGNTIYF
>TRBV7-9
CASSPGLAGGPTGELFF
>TRBV14
CASSQQMATNEKLFF
>TRBV5-1
CASRPQPGQKTGELFF
>TRBV15
CATSSRKTGDGYTF
>TRBV5-1
CASSPGVSGLTGELFF
>TRBV10-1
CASSPGVNYGYTF
>TRBV28
CASSLVGTGHKNIQYF
>TRBV4-1
CASSQELGRGGDEQYF
>TRBV5-1
CASSLLAGDSYEQYF
>TRBV5-1
CASKGGDASSYNEQFF
>TRBV11-3
CASSLVVSGELFF
>TRBV6-5
CASSERTQYF
>TRBV11-3
CASSLGTNQPQHF
>TRBV7-9
CASSSASGSLNTETQYF
>TRBV28
CASRLWQVDQPQHF
>TRBV9
CASSARQAVMNTEAFF
>TRBV27
CASSSVRGRGYEQYF
>TRBV7-9
CASSTLNEQFF
>TRBV10-3
CAISESNAATDTQYF
>TRBV2
CASSEERVYSNQPQHF